This T cell receptor (beta chain) was profiled in a study of cytomegalovirus exposure and HLA in healthy donors. The PCR had 60 Vbeta and 13 Jbeta primers. Some clones are missing from TCRdb's copy, which holds only in-frame ones; the method was immunoSEQ multiplex PCR. The data contain about 130,000 clones, less than 75% of them seen just once; the ten biggest clones take up 2.1%. The CDR3 runs 12 residues. The V gene lost 6 bases and the J gene lost 6 bases, with 12 bases spanning the gap. Germline V CDR1 and CDR2: SGHNT, YYREEE (reference sequence). The chain joins TRBV5-4 to TRBJ1-1; tentative D call: TRBD1 (5 bases). The clonotype originates from a woman aged 40 to 50 in good health and CMV-seropositive. The sample comprised PBMCs. In DNA form, the CDR3 reads TGTGCCAGCATTTTGTGGGGGGCTGAAGCTTTCTTT. Translating it yields CASILWGAEAFF. The full variable domain, with the rest looked up from reference TRBV5-4 and TRBJ1-1, is ETGVTQSPTHLIKTRGQQVTLRCSSQSGHNTVSWYQQALGQGPQFIFQYYREEENGRGNFPPRFSGLQFPNYSSELNVNALELDDSALYLCASILWGAEAFFGQGTRLTVV.